These T cell receptor beta chains were read from a single sample in a study of CD8 T cells in ankylosing spondylitis. Each CDR3 protein is one row after TCRdb ran MiXCR on the 5' RACE reads. Of about 66,000 distinct CDR3 sequences listed, more than 5.5% were seen once; the top ten hold around 5%. Material for sequencing was synovial fluid, either unsorted or a sorted T cell fraction (not recorded which). The receptors were gathered from a male donor with ankylosing spondylitis. CDR3s include the opening cysteine and the closing phenylalanine or tryptophan. The order of the fields is D gene, J gene, clone size, V gene, CDR3 protein, CDR3 DNA. A D gene is named only where the DNA matches it firmly. Not all rows give a size; the values are once, few, many and, for expanded clones, a class.

d_call: .; j_call: TRBJ1-2; clone_size: .; v_call: TRBV7-9; cdr3_aa: CASEVSADGGYTF; cdr3_nt: TGTGCCAGCGAGGTTTCCGCCGACGGAGGCTACACCTTC
d_call: TRBD2; j_call: TRBJ2-1; clone_size: many; v_call: TRBV2; cdr3_aa: CAAVSGSSYNEQFF; cdr3_nt: TGTGCCGCCGTGAGCGGGAGCTCCTACAATGAGCAGTTCTTC
d_call: TRBD2; j_call: TRBJ2-7; clone_size: many; v_call: TRBV9; cdr3_aa: CASSVVAGAEQYF; cdr3_nt: TGTGCCAGCAGCGTAGTTGCGGGAGCTGAGCAGTACTTC
d_call: TRBD2; j_call: TRBJ2-1; clone_size: many; v_call: TRBV11-2; cdr3_aa: CASSQTRLAGANEQFF; cdr3_nt: TGTGCCAGCAGCCAGACCCGGCTAGCGGGAGCCAATGAGCAGTTCTTC
d_call: TRBD1; j_call: TRBJ2-7; clone_size: many; v_call: TRBV11-3; cdr3_aa: CASNPGTGLYEQYF; cdr3_nt: TGTGCCAGCAATCCCGGGACAGGGTTGTACGAGCAGTACTTC
d_call: .; j_call: TRBJ2-1; clone_size: few; v_call: TRBV19; cdr3_aa: CASSQGHRLDNEQFF; cdr3_nt: TGTGCCAGTAGTCAGGGACACCGCCTTGACAATGAGCAGTTCTTC
d_call: .; j_call: TRBJ1-3; clone_size: many; v_call: TRBV5-1; cdr3_aa: CASRTGFSGNTIYF; cdr3_nt: TGCGCCAGCAGAACAGGGTTTTCTGGAAACACCATATATTTT
d_call: TRBD2; j_call: TRBJ2-2; clone_size: few; v_call: TRBV7-9; cdr3_aa: CASSLGVASGNTGELFF; cdr3_nt: TGTGCCAGCAGCTTAGGGGTCGCTAGCGGGAACACCGGGGAGCTGTTTTTT
d_call: .; j_call: TRBJ1-5; clone_size: many; v_call: TRBV18; cdr3_aa: CASSPNDNQPQHF; cdr3_nt: TGTGCCAGCTCACCCAACGACAATCAGCCCCAGCATTTT
d_call: .; j_call: TRBJ1-3; clone_size: many; v_call: TRBV18; cdr3_aa: CASSPLSQNSGNTIYF; cdr3_nt: TGTGCCAGCTCACCACTATCCCAGAACTCTGGAAACACCATATATTTT
d_call: TRBD2; j_call: TRBJ2-5; clone_size: many; v_call: TRBV20-1; cdr3_aa: CSASPGLAMETQYF; cdr3_nt: TGCAGTGCTTCACCGGGACTAGCGATGGAGACCCAGTACTTC
d_call: .; j_call: TRBJ1-5; clone_size: .; v_call: TRBV6-2/TRBV6-3; cdr3_aa: CASRRGDRPNQPQHF; cdr3_nt: TGTGCCAGCAGAAGGGGAGACAGGCCGAATCAGCCCCAGCATTTT
d_call: .; j_call: TRBJ2-3; clone_size: many; v_call: TRBV19; cdr3_aa: CASSLGGTDTQYF; cdr3_nt: TGTGCCAGTAGCCTTGGGGGTACAGATACGCAGTATTTT
d_call: TRBD2; j_call: TRBJ2-2; clone_size: many; v_call: TRBV7-9; cdr3_aa: CASSPPTGGAGSGELFF; cdr3_nt: TGTGCCAGCAGCCCCCCAACGGGAGGAGCTGGAAGCGGGGAGCTGTTTTTT
d_call: TRBD1; j_call: TRBJ1-5; clone_size: many; v_call: TRBV20-1; cdr3_aa: CSAEGAGGGNQPQHF; cdr3_nt: TGCAGTGCAGAGGGGGCAGGCGGAGGCAATCAGCCCCAGCATTTT
d_call: TRBD1; j_call: TRBJ2-1; clone_size: .; v_call: TRBV5-4; cdr3_aa: CASSFRTGESNEQFF; cdr3_nt: TGTGCCAGCAGCTTTAGGACAGGGGAGTCGAATGAGCAGTTCTTC
d_call: .; j_call: TRBJ2-2; clone_size: few; v_call: TRBV6-5; cdr3_aa: CASTFSGELFF; cdr3_nt: TGTGCCAGCACCTTCTCCGGGGAGCTGTTTTTT
d_call: TRBD1; j_call: TRBJ1-6; clone_size: many; v_call: TRBV12-3/TRBV12-4; cdr3_aa: CASSLRQGGNSPLHF; cdr3_nt: TGTGCCAGCAGTCTTCGACAGGGGGGTAATTCACCCCTCCACTTT
d_call: TRBD1; j_call: TRBJ1-1; clone_size: many; v_call: TRBV10-3; cdr3_aa: CAISEDRGPTEAFF; cdr3_nt: TGTGCCATCAGTGAGGACAGGGGGCCCACTGAAGCTTTCTTT
d_call: TRBD1; j_call: TRBJ2-2; clone_size: many; v_call: TRBV18; cdr3_aa: CASSPVQGAYTGELFF; cdr3_nt: TGTGCCAGCTCACCTGTACAGGGGGCTTACACCGGGGAGCTGTTTTTT
d_call: .; j_call: TRBJ2-5; clone_size: few; v_call: TRBV2; cdr3_aa: CASSLEAAVQETQYF; cdr3_nt: TGTGCCAGCAGTCTCGAGGCAGCAGTCCAAGAGACCCAGTACTTC
d_call: .; j_call: TRBJ2-1; clone_size: many; v_call: TRBV7-9; cdr3_aa: CASSLGAGGINEQFF; cdr3_nt: TGTGCCAGCAGCTTAGGGGCCGGGGGCATTAATGAGCAGTTCTTC
d_call: .; j_call: TRBJ2-7; clone_size: many; v_call: TRBV7-9; cdr3_aa: CASSSMRDSLYEQYF; cdr3_nt: TGTGCCAGCAGCTCTATGCGGGACAGTCTCTACGAGCAGTACTTC
d_call: .; j_call: TRBJ2-1; clone_size: many; v_call: TRBV2; cdr3_aa: CASVRGWNEQFF; cdr3_nt: TGTGCCAGCGTCAGAGGGTGGAATGAGCAGTTCTTC
d_call: TRBD1; j_call: TRBJ1-2; clone_size: many; v_call: TRBV29-1; cdr3_aa: CSVQHRGPVDGYTF; cdr3_nt: TGCAGCGTCCAACACAGGGGGCCGGTTGATGGCTACACCTTC
d_call: .; j_call: TRBJ2-2; clone_size: many; v_call: TRBV7-3; cdr3_aa: CASSSRDTNTGELFF; cdr3_nt: TGTGCCAGCAGCTCACGGGATACGAACACCGGGGAGCTGTTTTTT
d_call: .; j_call: TRBJ2-1; clone_size: many; v_call: TRBV7-6; cdr3_aa: CASSLGGGPPGREQFF; cdr3_nt: TGTGCCAGCAGTCTAGGGGGGGGACCCCCGGGCAGAGAGCAGTTCTTC
d_call: TRBD1; j_call: TRBJ2-7; clone_size: .; v_call: TRBV28; cdr3_aa: CASSAGQADYEQYF; cdr3_nt: TGTGCCAGCAGTGCCGGACAGGCTGACTACGAGCAGTACTTC
d_call: TRBD1; j_call: TRBJ1-1; clone_size: .; v_call: TRBV11-2; cdr3_aa: CASSLNRGVAFF; cdr3_nt: TGTGCCAGCAGCTTAAACAGGGGCGTAGCTTTCTTT
d_call: .; j_call: TRBJ1-2; clone_size: many; v_call: TRBV27; cdr3_aa: CASSSRFGYTF; cdr3_nt: TGTGCCAGCAGTTCCCGATTTGGCTACACCTTC
d_call: TRBD1; j_call: TRBJ2-3; clone_size: few; v_call: TRBV20-1; cdr3_aa: CSGSDREITDTQYF; cdr3_nt: TGCAGTGGTTCAGACAGGGAAATCACAGATACGCAGTATTTT
d_call: TRBD1; j_call: TRBJ1-6; clone_size: .; v_call: TRBV10-3; cdr3_aa: CAIKGDGQADNSRLHF; cdr3_nt: TGTGCCATCAAGGGGGACGGACAGGCCGATAATTCACGCCTCCACTTT
d_call: TRBD2; j_call: TRBJ2-1; clone_size: many; v_call: TRBV5-1; cdr3_aa: CASSSERGVSYNEQFF; cdr3_nt: TGCGCCAGCAGCTCGGAGCGGGGGGTCTCCTACAATGAGCAGTTCTTC
d_call: TRBD1; j_call: TRBJ2-3; clone_size: many; v_call: TRBV7-2; cdr3_aa: CASSFSGTGGTDTQYF; cdr3_nt: TGTGCCAGCAGCTTTTCCGGGACAGGAGGCACAGATACGCAGTATTTT
d_call: .; j_call: TRBJ1-2; clone_size: many; v_call: TRBV7-8; cdr3_aa: CASGMLGYGYTF; cdr3_nt: TGTGCCAGCGGAATGTTGGGCTATGGCTACACCTTC
d_call: .; j_call: TRBJ1-1; clone_size: many; v_call: TRBV5-1; cdr3_aa: CASSLGDANTEAFF; cdr3_nt: TGCGCCAGCAGCTTAGGGGATGCGAACACTGAAGCTTTCTTT
d_call: .; j_call: TRBJ1-1; clone_size: many; v_call: TRBV12-3/TRBV12-4; cdr3_aa: CASSLGRNTEAFF; cdr3_nt: TGTGCCAGCAGCCTCGGGAGGAACACTGAAGCTTTCTTT
d_call: .; j_call: TRBJ1-1; clone_size: .; v_call: TRBV25-1; cdr3_aa: CASSEYGDTEAFF; cdr3_nt: TGTGCCAGCAGTGAATATGGAGATACTGAAGCTTTCTTT
d_call: .; j_call: TRBJ1-1; clone_size: many; v_call: TRBV11-2; cdr3_aa: CASSLGEVTEAFF; cdr3_nt: TGTGCCAGCAGCTTAGGAGAGGTAACTGAAGCTTTCTTT
d_call: .; j_call: TRBJ2-7; clone_size: many; v_call: TRBV5-1; cdr3_aa: CASAPQASYEQYF; cdr3_nt: TGCGCCAGCGCCCCACAGGCATCCTACGAGCAGTACTTC